The entry below describes one T cell receptor (beta chain). Its antigen is unknown. The data are from a study of shared clonotypes between healthy human individuals. Study at large: The study used three CD4 naive, three CD4 memory, two CD8 naive and one CD8 memory plate per donor. Study results and caveats: Sampling involved blood alone; tissue repertoires likely differ. With a few donors compared, around 5% of naive CD4 clonotypes were shared.

The CD4+ fraction was divided into a CD45RA+ naive subset and a CD45RA-negative memory subset. With 2 bases removed from V and 0 bases from J, the gap between germline ends came to 7 bases. Germline V lookup: CDR1 MNHEY, CDR2 SVGAGI. This CDR3 is 14 amino acids long. TCRdb keeps only in-frame clones here, not all; method: immunoSEQ multiplex PCR. The table shows over 1.5 million clones, with 95% to 99% occurring only once. Sample: naive CD4+ T cells sorted from blood. Subset: CD45RA+ positively selected. The V call is TRBV6-5, the J call TRBJ1-1; no reliable D call. The sequence came from a man under 40 in good health. The CDR3 region has the DNA TGTGCCAGCAGTTACGCGCACTTGAACACTGAAGCTTTCTTT. It is translated as CASSYAHLNTEAFF.